This T cell receptor (beta chain) appears in the sequencing data of a study of response to subunit inactivated influenza vaccine. Via MiXCR, TCRdb re-called the RT-PCR reads, giving one row per CDR3 protein. The table lists roughly 650,000 distinct CDR3 sequences, 14% of them singletons, with 6.5% to 8% in the top ten. Study findings and constraints: With each seasonal influenza vaccination, the authors suggested, few new T cells are recruited.

The CDR3 is made up of 13 amino acids. V lost 3 bases and J 2 bases, leaving 8 bases between the germline ends. Germline V gives CDR1 MNHNS, CDR2 SASEGT. Notes on this clonotype: The antigen is unknown.

This specimen was PBMCs from blood, taken 14 to 15 days before vaccination. The source is a middle-aged man who received an inactivated influenza vaccine. The chain is built from TRBV6-1 and TRBJ2-7; D gene uncertain. The CDR3 loop is CASSDTPPYEQYF. CDR3 DNA sequence: TGTGCCAGCAGTGATACACCTCCCTACGAGCAGTACTTC.